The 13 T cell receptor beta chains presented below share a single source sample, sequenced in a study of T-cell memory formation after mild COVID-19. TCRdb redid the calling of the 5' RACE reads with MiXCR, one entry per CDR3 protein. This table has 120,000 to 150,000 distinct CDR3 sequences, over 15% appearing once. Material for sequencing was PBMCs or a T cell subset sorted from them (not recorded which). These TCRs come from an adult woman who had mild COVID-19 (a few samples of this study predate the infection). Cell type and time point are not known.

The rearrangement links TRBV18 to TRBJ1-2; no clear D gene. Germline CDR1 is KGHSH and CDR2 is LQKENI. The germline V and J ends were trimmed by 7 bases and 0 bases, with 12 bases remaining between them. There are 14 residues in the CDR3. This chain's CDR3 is CASLQTAANYGYTF. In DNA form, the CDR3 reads TGTGCCAGCTTACAGACGGCTGCTAACTATGGCTACACCTTC.

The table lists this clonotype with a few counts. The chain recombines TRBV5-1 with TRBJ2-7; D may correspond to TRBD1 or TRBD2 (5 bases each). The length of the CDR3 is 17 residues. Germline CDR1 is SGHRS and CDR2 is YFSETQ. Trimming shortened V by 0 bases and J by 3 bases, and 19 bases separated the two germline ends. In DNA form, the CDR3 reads TGCGCCAGCAGCTTGGCCCCGCCGGGCAGGGCGGGCTACGAGCAGTACTTC. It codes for CASSLAPPGRAGYEQYF.

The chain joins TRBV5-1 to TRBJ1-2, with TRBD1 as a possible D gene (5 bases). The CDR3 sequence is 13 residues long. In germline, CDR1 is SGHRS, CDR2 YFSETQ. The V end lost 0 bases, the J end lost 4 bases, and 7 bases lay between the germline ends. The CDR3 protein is CASSLEGPYGYTF. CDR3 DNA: TGCGCCAGCAGCTTGGAGGGGCCCTATGGCTACACCTTC.

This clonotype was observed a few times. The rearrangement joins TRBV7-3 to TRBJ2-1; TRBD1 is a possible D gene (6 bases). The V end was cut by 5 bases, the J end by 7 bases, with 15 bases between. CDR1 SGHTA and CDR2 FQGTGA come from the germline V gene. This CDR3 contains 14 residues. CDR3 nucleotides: TGTGCCAGCAGCCGTCATGGGACACTGAATGAGCAGTTCTTC. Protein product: CASSRHGTLNEQFF.

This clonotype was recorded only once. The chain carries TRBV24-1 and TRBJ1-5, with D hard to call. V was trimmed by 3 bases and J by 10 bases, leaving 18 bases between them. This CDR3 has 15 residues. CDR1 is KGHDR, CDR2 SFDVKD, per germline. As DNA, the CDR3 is TGTGCCACCAGTGATGCCGGTTTGGGGTTAGTTCCCCAGCATTTT. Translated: CATSDAGLGLVPQHF.

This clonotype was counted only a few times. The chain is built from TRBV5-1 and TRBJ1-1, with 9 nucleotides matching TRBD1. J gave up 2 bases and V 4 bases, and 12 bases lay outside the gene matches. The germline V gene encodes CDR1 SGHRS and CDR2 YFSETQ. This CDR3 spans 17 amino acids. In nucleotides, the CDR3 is TGCGCCAGCAGCACCTCCGGGACAGGGTTATCAAACACTGAAGCTTTCTTT. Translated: CASSTSGTGLSNTEAFF.

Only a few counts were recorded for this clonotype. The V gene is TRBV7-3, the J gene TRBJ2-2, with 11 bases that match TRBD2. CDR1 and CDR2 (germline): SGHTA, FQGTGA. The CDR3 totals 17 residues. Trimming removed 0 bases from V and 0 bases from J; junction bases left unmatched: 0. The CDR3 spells CASSLTTSGANTGELFF. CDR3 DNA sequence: TGTGCCAGCAGCTTAACGACTAGCGGGGCGAACACCGGGGAGCTGTTTTTT.

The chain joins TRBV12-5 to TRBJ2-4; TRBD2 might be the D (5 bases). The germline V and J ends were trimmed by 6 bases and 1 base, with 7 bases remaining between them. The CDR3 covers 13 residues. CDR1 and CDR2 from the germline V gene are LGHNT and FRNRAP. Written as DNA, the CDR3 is TGTGCTAGTGGAGCGGCTGCCAAAAACATTCAGTACTTC. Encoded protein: CASGAAAKNIQYF. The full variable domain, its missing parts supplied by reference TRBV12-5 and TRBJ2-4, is DARVTQTPRHKVTEMGQEVTMRCQPILGHNTVFWYRQTMMQGLELLAYFRNRAPLDDSGMPKDRFSAEMPDATLATLKIQPSEPRDSAVYFCASGAAAKNIQYFGAGTRLSVL.

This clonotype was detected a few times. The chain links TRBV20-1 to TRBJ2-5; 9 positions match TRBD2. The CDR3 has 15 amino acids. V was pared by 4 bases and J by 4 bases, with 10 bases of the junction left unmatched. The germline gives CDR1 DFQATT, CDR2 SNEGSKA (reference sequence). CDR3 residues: CSATRAGGGGETQYF. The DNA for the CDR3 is TGCAGTGCTACCCGAGCGGGGGGCGGCGGAGAGACCCAGTACTTC.

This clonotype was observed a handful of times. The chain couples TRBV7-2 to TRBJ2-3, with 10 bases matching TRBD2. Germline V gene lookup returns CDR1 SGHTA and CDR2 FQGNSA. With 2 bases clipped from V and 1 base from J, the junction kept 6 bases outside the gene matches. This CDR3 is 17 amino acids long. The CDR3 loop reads CASSLWRSGRGTDTQYF. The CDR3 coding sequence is TGTGCCAGCAGCTTATGGAGGAGCGGGAGGGGCACAGATACGCAGTATTTT.

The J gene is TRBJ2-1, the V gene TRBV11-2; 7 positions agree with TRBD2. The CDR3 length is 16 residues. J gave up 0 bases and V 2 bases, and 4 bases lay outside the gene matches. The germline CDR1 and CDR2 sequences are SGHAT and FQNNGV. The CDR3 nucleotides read TGTGCCAGCAGCTTATCGGGGGACTACTCCTACAATGAGCAGTTCTTC. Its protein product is CASSLSGDYSYNEQFF.

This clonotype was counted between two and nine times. CDR3: CASTISGVGQPQHF. The CDR3 bases are TGTGCCAGCACAATATCAGGGGTCGGTCAGCCCCAGCATTTT. The J gene is TRBJ1-5, the V gene TRBV7-2, with D possibly matching TRBD1 (6 bases). The germline V gene has CDR1 SGHTA and CDR2 FQGNSA. The germline V and J ends were trimmed by 7 bases and 6 bases, with 16 bases remaining between them. The CDR3 has 14 amino acids.

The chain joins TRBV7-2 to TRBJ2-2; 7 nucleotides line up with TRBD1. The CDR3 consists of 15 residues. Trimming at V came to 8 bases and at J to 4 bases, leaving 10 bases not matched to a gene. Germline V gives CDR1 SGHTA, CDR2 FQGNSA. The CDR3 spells CASGTGTVTTGELFF. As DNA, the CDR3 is TGTGCCAGCGGAACCGGGACAGTGACCACCGGGGAGCTGTTTTTT.